The entry below describes one T cell receptor (beta chain). Seattle participants joined during active infection and were tracked over time. This sample stems from a study of blood T cell repertoires in COVID-19. Study-wide background: Material from acute and convalescent COVID-19 was sourced from the United States, Italy and Spain. PBMCs, B-cell-depleted T cells, or T cells provided the cDNA or gDNA that made up the material.

The CDR3 totals 14 residues. The V end lost 2 bases, the J end lost 4 bases, and 14 bases lay between the germline ends. Germline V lookup: CDR1 GTSNPN, CDR2 SVGIG (reference sequence). In the study's own analysis: Amplified reference gene primers provided the basis for estimating nucleated cell counts. Profiling relied on immunoSEQ multiplex PCR, and the TCRdb table lists in-frame clones only, not all of them. That table gives V, J and clone size, and the DNA gave D and trimming. The sample includes about 200,000 clones, roughly 80% of them seen just once. The receptor was isolated from a woman older than 75 with COVID-19, enrolled during active disease. The rearrangement joins TRBV30 to TRBJ1-1; a possible D gene is TRBD1 (6 bases). Sequenced material: peripheral blood. The CDR3 loop is CAWSKGVGGTEAFF. The CDR3 DNA reads TGTGCCTGGAGTAAAGGGGTAGGGGGCACTGAAGCTTTCTTT.